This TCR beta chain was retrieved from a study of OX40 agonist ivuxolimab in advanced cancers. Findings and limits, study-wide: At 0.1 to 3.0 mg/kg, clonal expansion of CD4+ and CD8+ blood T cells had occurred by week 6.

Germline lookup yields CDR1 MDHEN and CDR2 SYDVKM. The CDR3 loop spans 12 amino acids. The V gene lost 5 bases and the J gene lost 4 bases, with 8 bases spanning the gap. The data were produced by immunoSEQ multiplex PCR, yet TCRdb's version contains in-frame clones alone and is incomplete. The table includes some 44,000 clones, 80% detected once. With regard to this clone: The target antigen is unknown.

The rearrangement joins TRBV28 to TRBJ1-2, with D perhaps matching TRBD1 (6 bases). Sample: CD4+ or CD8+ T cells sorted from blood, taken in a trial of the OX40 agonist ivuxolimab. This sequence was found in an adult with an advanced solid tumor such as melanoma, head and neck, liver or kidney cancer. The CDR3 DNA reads TGTGCCAGCAGTATGACAGGCTATGGCTACACCTTC. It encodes CASSMTGYGYTF.